The sequence of this T cell receptor beta chain was determined in a study of technical replicates of blood from a few donors. Only in-frame clones appear in the TCRdb table, and some are missing; sequencing was by immunoSEQ multiplex PCR. The table has roughly 80,000 clones, just over 95% seen once. The CDR3 is 17 residues long. The germline V gene encodes CDR1 SGHNT and CDR2 YYREEE (reference sequence). Deletions cut 4 bases from V and 1 base from J, with 17 bases between. The chain has TRBV5-4 and TRBJ2-2; tentatively, D is TRBD1 (5 bases). This clonotype was sampled from a human donor in good health. Sequences were obtained from T cells isolated from PBMCs. The CDR3 loop is CASSRSNAGMNTGELFF. The CDR3 nucleotides read TGTGCCAGCAGCCGGTCCAATGCAGGGATGAACACCGGGGAGCTGTTTTTT.